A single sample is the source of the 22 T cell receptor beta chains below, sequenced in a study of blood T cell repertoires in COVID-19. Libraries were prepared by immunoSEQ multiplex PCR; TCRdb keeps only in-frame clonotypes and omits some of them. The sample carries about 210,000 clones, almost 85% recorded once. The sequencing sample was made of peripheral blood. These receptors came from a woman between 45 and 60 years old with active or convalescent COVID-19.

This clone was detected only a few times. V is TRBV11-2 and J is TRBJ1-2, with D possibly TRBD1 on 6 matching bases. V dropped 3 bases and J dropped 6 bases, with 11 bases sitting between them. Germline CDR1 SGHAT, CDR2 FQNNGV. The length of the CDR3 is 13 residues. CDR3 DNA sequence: TGTGCCAGCAGCTTTAGGGGGAAGGATGGCTACACCTTC. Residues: CASSFRGKDGYTF.

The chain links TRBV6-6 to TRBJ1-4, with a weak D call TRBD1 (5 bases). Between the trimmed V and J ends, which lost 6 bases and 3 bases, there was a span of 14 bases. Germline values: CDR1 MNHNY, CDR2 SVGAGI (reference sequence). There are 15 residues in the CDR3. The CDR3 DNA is TGTGCCAGCAGATCCCGTGGGGGGTCTAATGAAAAACTGTTTTTT. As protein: CASRSRGGSNEKLFF.

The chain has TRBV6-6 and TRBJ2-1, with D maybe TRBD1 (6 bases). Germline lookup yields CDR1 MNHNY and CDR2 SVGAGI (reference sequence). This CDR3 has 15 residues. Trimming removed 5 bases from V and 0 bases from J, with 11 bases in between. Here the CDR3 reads CASSPGVSSYNEQFF. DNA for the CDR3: TGTGCCAGCAGTCCAGGGGTGAGCTCCTACAATGAGCAGTTCTTC.

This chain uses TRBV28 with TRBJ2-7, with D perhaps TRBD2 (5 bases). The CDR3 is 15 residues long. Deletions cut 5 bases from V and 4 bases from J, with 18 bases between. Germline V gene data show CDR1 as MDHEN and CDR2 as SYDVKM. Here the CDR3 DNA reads TGTGCCAGCAGTCCAACGGGATTAACTCCTTACGAGCAGTACGTC. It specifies CASSPTGLTPYEQYV.

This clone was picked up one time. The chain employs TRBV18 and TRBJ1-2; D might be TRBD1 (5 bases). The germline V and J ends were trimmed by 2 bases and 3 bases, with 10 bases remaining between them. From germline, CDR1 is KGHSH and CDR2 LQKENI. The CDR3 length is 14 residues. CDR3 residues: CASSPAAGYYGYTF. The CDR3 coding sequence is TGTGCCAGCTCACCAGCCGCAGGGTACTATGGCTACACCTTC.

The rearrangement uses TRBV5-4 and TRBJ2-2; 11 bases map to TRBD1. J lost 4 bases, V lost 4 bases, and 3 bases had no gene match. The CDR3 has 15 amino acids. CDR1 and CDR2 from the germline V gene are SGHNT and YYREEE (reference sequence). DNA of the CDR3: TGTGCCAGCAGCAGGACAGGGGGCGGCACCGGGGAGCTGTTTTTT. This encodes CASSRTGGGTGELFF.

The CDR3 reads CATSDLGLNKFF. The CDR3 coding sequence is TGTGCCACCAGTGATTTGGGACTAAATAAGTTCTTC. The rearrangement links TRBV24-1 to TRBJ2-1; D may be TRBD2 (6 bases). This CDR3 is 12 amino acids long. The V gene's germline CDR1 is KGHDR and CDR2 SFDVKD. Trimming stripped 0 bases from V and 14 bases from J, with 10 bases between.

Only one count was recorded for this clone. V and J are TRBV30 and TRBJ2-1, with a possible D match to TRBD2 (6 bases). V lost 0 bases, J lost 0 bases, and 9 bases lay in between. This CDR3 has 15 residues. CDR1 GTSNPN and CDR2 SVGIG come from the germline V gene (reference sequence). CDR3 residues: CAWSVAGSSYNEQFF. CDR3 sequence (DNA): TGTGCCTGGAGTGTAGCCGGGAGCTCCTACAATGAGCAGTTCTTC.

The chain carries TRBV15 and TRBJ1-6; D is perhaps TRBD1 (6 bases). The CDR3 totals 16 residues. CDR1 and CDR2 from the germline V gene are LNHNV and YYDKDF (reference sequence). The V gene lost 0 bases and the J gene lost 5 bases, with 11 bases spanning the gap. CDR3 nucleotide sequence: TGTGCCACCAGCAGAGACAGGACAGCGAATAATTCACCCCTCCACTTT. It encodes CATSRDRTANNSPLHF.

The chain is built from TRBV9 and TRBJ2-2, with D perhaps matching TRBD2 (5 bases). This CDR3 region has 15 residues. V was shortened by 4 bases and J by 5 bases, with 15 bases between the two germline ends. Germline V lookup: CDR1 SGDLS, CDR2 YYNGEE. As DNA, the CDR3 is TGTGCCAGCAGCCCCTCCAGCGGAGCTACCGGGGAGCTGTTTTTT. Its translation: CASSPSSGATGELFF.

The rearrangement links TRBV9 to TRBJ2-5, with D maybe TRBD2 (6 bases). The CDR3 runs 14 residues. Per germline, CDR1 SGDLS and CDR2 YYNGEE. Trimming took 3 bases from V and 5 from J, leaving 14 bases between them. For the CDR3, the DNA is TGTGCCAGCAGCGCTGGGGACTTTCTGGAGACCCAGTACTTC. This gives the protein CASSAGDFLETQYF.

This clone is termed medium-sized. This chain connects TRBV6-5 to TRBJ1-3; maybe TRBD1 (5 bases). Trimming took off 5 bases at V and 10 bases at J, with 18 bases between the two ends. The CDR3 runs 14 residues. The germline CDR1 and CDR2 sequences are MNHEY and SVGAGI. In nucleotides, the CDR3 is TGTGCCAGCAGTCCCGGCGGGGCCGCGGCAACCATATATTTT. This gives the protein CASSPGGAAATIYF.

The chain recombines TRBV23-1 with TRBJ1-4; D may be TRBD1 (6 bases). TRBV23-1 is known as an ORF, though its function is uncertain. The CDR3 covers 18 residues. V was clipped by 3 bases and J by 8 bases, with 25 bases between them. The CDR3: CASSHGRPVWGLNEKLFF. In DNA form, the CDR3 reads TGCGCCAGCAGTCATGGGCGACCAGTTTGGGGGCTCAACGAAAAACTGTTTTTT.

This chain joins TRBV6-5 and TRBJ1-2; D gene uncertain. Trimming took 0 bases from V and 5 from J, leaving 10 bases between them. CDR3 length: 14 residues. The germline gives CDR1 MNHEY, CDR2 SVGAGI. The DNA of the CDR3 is TGTGCCAGCAGTTACTCGAACGGAGATTATGGCTACACCTTC. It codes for CASSYSNGDYGYTF.

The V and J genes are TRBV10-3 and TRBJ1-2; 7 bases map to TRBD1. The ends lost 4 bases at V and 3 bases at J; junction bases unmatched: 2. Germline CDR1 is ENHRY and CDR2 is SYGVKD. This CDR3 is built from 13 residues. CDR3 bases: TGTGCCATCAGTGGAGGACAGGACTATGGCTACACCTTC. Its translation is CAISGGQDYGYTF.

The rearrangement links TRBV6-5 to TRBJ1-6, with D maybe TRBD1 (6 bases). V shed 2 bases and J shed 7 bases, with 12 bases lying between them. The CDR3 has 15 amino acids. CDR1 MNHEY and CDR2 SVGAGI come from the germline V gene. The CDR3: CASSYITGRNSPLHF. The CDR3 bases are TGTGCCAGCAGTTACATTACAGGGCGGAATTCACCCCTCCACTTT.

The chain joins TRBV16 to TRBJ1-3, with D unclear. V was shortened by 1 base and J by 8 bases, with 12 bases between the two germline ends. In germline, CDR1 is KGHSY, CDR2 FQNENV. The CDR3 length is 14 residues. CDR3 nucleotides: TGTGCCAGCAGCCAATTCCTCCCCCCTGACACCATATATTTT. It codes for CASSQFLPPDTIYF.

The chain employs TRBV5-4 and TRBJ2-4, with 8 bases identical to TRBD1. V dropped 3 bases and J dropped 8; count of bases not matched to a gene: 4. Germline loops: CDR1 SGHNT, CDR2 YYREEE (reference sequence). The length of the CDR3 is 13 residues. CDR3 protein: CASSSQGADIQYF. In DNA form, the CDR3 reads TGTGCCAGCAGCTCGCAGGGGGCGGACATTCAGTACTTC.

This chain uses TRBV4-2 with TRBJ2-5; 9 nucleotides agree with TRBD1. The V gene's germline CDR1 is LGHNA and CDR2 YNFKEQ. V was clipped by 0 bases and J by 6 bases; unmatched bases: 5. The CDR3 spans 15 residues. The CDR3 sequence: CASSQEGDRAKTQYF. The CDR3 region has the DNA TGTGCCAGCAGCCAAGAAGGGGACAGGGCAAAGACCCAGTACTTC.

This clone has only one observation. CDR3 region: CSASGEKAFF. Here the CDR3 DNA reads TGCAGTGCTTCGGGAGAGAAAGCTTTCTTT. The chain has TRBV20-1 and TRBJ1-1; D unresolved. This CDR3 has 10 amino acids. V was pared by 5 bases and J by 9 bases, with 10 bases between. Per the germline V gene, CDR1 is DFQATT and CDR2 is SNEGSKA (reference sequence).

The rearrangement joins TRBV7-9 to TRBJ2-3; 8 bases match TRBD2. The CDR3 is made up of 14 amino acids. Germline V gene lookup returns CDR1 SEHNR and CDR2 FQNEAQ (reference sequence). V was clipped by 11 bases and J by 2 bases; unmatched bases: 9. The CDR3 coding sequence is TGTGCCGGAGCGGGAGATCAGATCACAGATACGCAGTATTTT. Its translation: CAGAGDQITDTQYF. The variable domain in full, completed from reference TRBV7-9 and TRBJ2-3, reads DTGVSQNPRHKITKRGQNVTFRCDPISEHNRLYWYRQTLGQGPEFLTYFQNEAQLEKSRLLSDRFSAERPKGSFSTLEIQRTEQGDSAMYLCAGAGDQITDTQYFGPGTRLTVL.

The CDR3 nucleotides are TGTGCCAGCAGTGACATGGCACAAGAGACCCAGTACTTC. Encoded protein: CASSDMAQETQYF. The V and J genes are TRBV9 and TRBJ2-5; D uncertain. Germline CDR1 and CDR2: SGDLS and YYNGEE. This CDR3 comprises 13 residues. The V and J ends lost 5 bases and 2 bases respectively, with 10 bases between them.